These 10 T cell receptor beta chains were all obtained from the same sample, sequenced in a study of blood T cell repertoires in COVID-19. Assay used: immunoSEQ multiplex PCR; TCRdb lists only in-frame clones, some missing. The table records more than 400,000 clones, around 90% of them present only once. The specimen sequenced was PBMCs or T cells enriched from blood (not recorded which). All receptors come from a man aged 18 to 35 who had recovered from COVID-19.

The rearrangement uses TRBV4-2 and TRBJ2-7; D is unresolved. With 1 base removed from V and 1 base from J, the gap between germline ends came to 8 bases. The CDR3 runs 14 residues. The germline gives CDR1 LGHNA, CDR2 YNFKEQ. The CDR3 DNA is TGTGCCAGCAGCCAAGCCGGAGATTCCTACGAGCAGTACTTC. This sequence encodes CASSQAGDSYEQYF.

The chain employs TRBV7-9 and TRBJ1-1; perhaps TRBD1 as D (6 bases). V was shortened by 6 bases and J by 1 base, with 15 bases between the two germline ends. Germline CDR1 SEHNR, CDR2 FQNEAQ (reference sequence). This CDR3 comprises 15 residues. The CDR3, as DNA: TGTGCCAGCAGGACGGGAATACAGGGGAACACTGAAGCTTTCTTT. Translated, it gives CASRTGIQGNTEAFF. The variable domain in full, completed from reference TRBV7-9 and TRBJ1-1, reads DTGVSQNPRHKITKRGQNVTFRCDPISEHNRLYWYRQTLGQGPEFLTYFQNEAQLEKSRLLSDRFSAERPKGSFSTLEIQRTEQGDSAMYLCASRTGIQGNTEAFFGQGTRLTVV.

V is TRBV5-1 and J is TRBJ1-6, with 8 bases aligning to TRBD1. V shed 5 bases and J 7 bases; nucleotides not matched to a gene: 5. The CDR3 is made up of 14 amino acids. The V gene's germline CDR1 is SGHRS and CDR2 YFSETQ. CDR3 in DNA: TGCGCCAGCAGTCGGACAGGGAGCAATTCACCCCTCCACTTT. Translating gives CASSRTGSNSPLHF.

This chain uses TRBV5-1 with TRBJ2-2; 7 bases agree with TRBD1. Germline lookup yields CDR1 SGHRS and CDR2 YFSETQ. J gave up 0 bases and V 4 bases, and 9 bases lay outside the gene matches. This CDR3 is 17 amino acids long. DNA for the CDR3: TGCGCCAGCAGCCGGAACCGGGACAGACCGAACACCGGGGAGCTGTTTTTT. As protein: CASSRNRDRPNTGELFF.

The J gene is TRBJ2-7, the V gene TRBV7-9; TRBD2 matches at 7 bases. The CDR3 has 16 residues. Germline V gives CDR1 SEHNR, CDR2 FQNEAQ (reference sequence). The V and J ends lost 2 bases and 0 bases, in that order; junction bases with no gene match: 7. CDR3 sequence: CASSLSGARSSYEQYF. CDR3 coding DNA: TGTGCCAGCAGCTTAAGCGGGGCCCGGAGCTCCTACGAGCAGTACTTC.

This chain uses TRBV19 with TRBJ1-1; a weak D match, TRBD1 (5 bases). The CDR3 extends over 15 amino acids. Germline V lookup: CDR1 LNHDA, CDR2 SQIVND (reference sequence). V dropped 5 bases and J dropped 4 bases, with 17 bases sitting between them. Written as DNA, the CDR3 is TGTGCCAGTAGTGGAAGACAGTTCCTGGGCACTGAAGCTTTCTTT. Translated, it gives CASSGRQFLGTEAFF. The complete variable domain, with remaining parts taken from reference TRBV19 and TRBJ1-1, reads DGGITQSPKYLFRKEGQNVTLSCEQNLNHDAMYWYRQDPGQGLRLIYYSQIVNDFQKGDIAEGYSVSREKKESFPLTVTSAQKNPTAFYLCASSGRQFLGTEAFFGQGTRLTVV.

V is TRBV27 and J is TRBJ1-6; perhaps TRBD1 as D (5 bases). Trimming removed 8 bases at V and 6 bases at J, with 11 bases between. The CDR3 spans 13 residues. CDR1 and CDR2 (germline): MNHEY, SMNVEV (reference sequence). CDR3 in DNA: TGTGCCAGCTGGGGACTGCTTAATTCACCCCTCCACTTT. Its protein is CASWGLLNSPLHF.

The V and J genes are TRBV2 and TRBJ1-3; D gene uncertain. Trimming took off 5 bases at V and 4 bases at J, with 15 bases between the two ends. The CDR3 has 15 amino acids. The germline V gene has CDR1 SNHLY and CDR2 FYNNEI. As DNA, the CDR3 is TGTGCCAGCAGTAGCAGTTCGACTGCAGGAAACACCATATATTTT. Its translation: CASSSSSTAGNTIYF. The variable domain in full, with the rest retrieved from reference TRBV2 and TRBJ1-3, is EPEVTQTPSHQVTQMGQEVILRCVPISNHLYFYWYRQILGQKVEFLVSFYNNEISEKSEIFDDQFSVERPDGSNFTLKIRSTKLEDSAMYFCASSSSSTAGNTIYFGEGSWLTVV.

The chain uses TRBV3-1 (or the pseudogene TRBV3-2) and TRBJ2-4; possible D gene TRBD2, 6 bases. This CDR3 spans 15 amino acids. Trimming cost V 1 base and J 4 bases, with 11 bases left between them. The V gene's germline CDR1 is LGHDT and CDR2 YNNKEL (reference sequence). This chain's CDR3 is CASSQAGDGKNIQYF. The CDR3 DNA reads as TGTGCCAGCAGCCAAGCGGGGGACGGGAAAAACATTCAGTACTTC.

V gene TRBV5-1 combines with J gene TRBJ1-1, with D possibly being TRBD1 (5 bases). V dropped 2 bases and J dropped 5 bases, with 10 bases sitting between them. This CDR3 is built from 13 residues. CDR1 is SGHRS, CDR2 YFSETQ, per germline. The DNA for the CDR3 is TGCGCCAGCAGCTTTCAGGGTCGGACTGAAGCTTTCTTT. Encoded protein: CASSFQGRTEAFF.